The sequence of this TCR beta chain was determined in a study of T cells after yellow fever vaccination. Germline assignment: CDR1 SQVTM and CDR2 ANQGSEA. This CDR3 has 13 residues. Study conclusions and caveats: Weaker in magnitude, the secondary response showed a faster peak on day 5 versus 15. Once the booster was given, most primary-vaccination clones reappeared, at around 96% for CD4 and over 85% for CD8.

UMIs and a universal primer site were added when TCR cDNA was made by 5'RACE template switching. TCRdb fed the 5' RACE reads into MiXCR, producing one record per CDR3 protein. Among some 390,000 distinct CDR3 sequences listed, 6.2% were seen once. This clonotype was seen repeatedly, ten times or more. Its antigen is still unknown. The receptor comes from a man aged 25 to 40 who received the YFV17D yellow fever vaccine. The chain links TRBV29-1 to TRBJ2-3, with D tentatively TRBD1 (6 bases). Sequenced here: PBMCs, sampled 5 days after the yellow fever booster vaccination. In nucleotides, the CDR3 is TGCAGTCACAGGGCCGCTAGCACAGATACGCAGTATTTT. Translating it yields CSHRAASTDTQYF.